Sequencing of this T cell receptor (beta chain) was carried out in a study of shared clonotypes between healthy human individuals. Trimming took off 4 bases at V and 0 bases at J, with 13 bases between the two ends. Germline CDR1 SGHRS, CDR2 YFSETQ. This CDR3 region has 15 residues. For every subset, genomic DNA was evenly distributed across several immunoSEQ plates. Clones were sequenced by immunoSEQ multiplex PCR, and TCRdb holds only the in-frame ones, with some missing. The table records about 490,000 clones, about 85% of them present only once. V usage is TRBV5-1 and J usage is TRBJ1-1; D gene uncertain. The sequence derives from a middle-aged woman in good health. Some clones in this sample may be carry-over from other donors' samples. The sequenced sample consisted of PBMCs. The CDR3 sequence: CASSIEGTMNTEAFF. Here the CDR3 DNA reads TGCGCCAGCAGCATAGAAGGAACCATGAACACTGAAGCTTTCTTT.